Shown below are 28 T cell receptor beta chains from a single sample sequenced in a study of T cells in Graves' hyperthyroidism and ophthalmopathy. RNA transcripts served as the template for amplifying TCR beta CDR3 regions. When the TCR CDR3 underwent first-round RT-PCR, the HTBI primer set was used. TCRdb itself ran the multiplex PCR reads through MiXCR, one entry per CDR3 protein. The repertoire holds about 720,000 distinct CDR3 sequences, with under 20% as singletons. What was sequenced was blood. The receptors originated from a woman aged 45-65 years with Graves' hyperthyroidism that later progressed to Graves' ophthalmopathy.

This clonotype was found a few times. The CDR3 DNA sequence: TGTGCCAGCAATGAGGGGGGCACCCATCAGCCCCAGCATTTT. Translating it yields CASNEGGTHQPQHF. The chain is built from TRBV2 and TRBJ1-5; D is perhaps TRBD1 (6 bases). Germline values: CDR1 SNHLY, CDR2 FYNNEI. The CDR3 extends over 14 amino acids. Trimming stripped 7 bases from V and 5 bases from J, with 15 bases between.

The rearrangement links TRBV7-8 to TRBJ2-1; 8 bases map to TRBD2. Germline-derived CDR1 and CDR2 are SGHVS and FQNEAQ. V shed 5 bases and J 6 bases; nucleotides not matched to a gene: 21. The CDR3 is 19 amino acids. The CDR3, as DNA: TGTGCCAGCAGCCCAGCCTCGAATTGGAAGCGGGGGTTTCGCAATGAGCAGTTCTTC. Translation: CASSPASNWKRGFRNEQFF.

This clonotype was picked up a small number of times. The chain joins TRBV11-2 to TRBJ1-5; TRBD1 is a possible D gene (6 bases). The CDR3 covers 15 residues. Looked up from germline, CDR1 is SGHAT and CDR2 is FQNNGV. V lost 4 bases and J lost 0, with 10 bases in between. The CDR3 here is CASSWTVYSNQPQHF. The CDR3 nucleotides are TGTGCCAGCAGCTGGACAGTGTATAGCAATCAGCCCCAGCATTTT.

This clonotype showed up many times. The genes are TRBV20-1 and TRBJ2-7; TRBD1 matches at 9 bases. The CDR3 has 13 amino acids. V was pared by 7 bases and J by 4 bases, with 8 bases of the junction left unmatched. Looked up from germline, CDR1 is DFQATT and CDR2 is SNEGSKA (reference sequence). CDR3 protein: CSVKTGGHYEQYF. Here the CDR3 DNA reads TGCAGTGTTAAGACAGGGGGACATTACGAGCAGTACTTC.

The chain combines TRBV5-4 with TRBJ2-2; D gene uncertain. CDR1 is SGHNT, CDR2 YYREEE, per germline (reference sequence). Trimming stripped 6 bases from V and 0 bases from J, with 9 bases between. CDR3 size: 14 residues. CDR3 nucleotides: TGTGCCAGCACCCTATCAGCGAACACCGGGGAGCTGTTTTTT. Its translation: CASTLSANTGELFF.

This chain joins TRBV5-1 and TRBJ2-1; possible D gene TRBD2, 7 bases. This CDR3 comprises 17 residues. Germline V gene lookup returns CDR1 SGHRS and CDR2 YFSETQ. Trimming removed 4 bases from V and 0 bases from J, with 17 bases in between. The CDR3 DNA reads TGCGCCAGCAGCCAAGGGGGGGGTGGGGGCTCCTACAATGAGCAGTTCTTC. It yields the protein CASSQGGGGGSYNEQFF.

The gene calls are TRBV3-2 and TRBJ1-1; the table calls TRBD1, which could not be checked here. TRBV3-2 is deemed a pseudogene. CDR3 length equals 14 residues. CDR3 DNA sequence: TGTGCCAGCAGCCCAAGAGAGGGGTTGCGGAAAGCTTTCTTT. Amino acid sequence: CASSPREGLRKAFF.

V and J are TRBV11-2 and TRBJ2-7; the D gene could be TRBD1 or TRBD2 (6 bases each). The V end lost 7 bases, the J end lost 2 bases, and 18 bases lay between the germline ends. This CDR3 is 15 amino acids long. The germline gives CDR1 SGHAT, CDR2 FQNNGV. CDR3 nucleotide sequence: TGTGCCAGCATCTATACTGGGGGGCCTACCTACGAGCAGTACTTC. Its translation is CASIYTGGPTYEQYF.

This clonotype was counted between two and nine times. The chain couples TRBV20-1 to TRBJ1-2; D is undetermined. This CDR3 contains 14 residues. V dropped 3 bases and J dropped 10 bases, with 21 bases sitting between them. Per the germline V gene, CDR1 is DFQATT and CDR2 is SNEGSKA (reference sequence). The CDR3 is CSAREAPAKYDYTF. Here the CDR3 DNA reads TGCAGTGCTAGGGAAGCACCGGCTAAGTACGACTACACCTTC.

The sample holds many counts of this clonotype. The chain couples TRBV2 to TRBJ2-1; the D is unclear. Germline V lookup: CDR1 SNHLY, CDR2 FYNNEI. This CDR3 contains 18 residues. V lost 0 bases to trimming and J lost 0 bases, with 15 bases between them. This CDR3 reads CASSEALRRVSSYNEQFF. The CDR3 DNA sequence: TGTGCCAGCAGTGAAGCGCTTCGACGGGTGAGCTCCTACAATGAGCAGTTCTTC.

This clonotype was seen ten or more times. The chain couples TRBV19 to TRBJ1-5; no firm D call. V was shortened by 3 bases and J by 6 bases, with 15 bases between the two germline ends. From germline, CDR1 is LNHDA and CDR2 SQIVND (reference sequence). This CDR3 region has 15 residues. Written as DNA, the CDR3 is TGTGCCAGTAGTATCCCGGGAATTAGGAGTCAGCCCCAGCATTTT. Its translation is CASSIPGIRSQPQHF.

The sample holds a few counts of this clonotype. The chain joins TRBV6-2 or TRBV6-3 to TRBJ2-1, with D possibly matching TRBD1 (5 bases). V lost 3 bases to trimming and J lost 6 bases, with 12 bases between them. There are 14 residues in the CDR3. Germline V CDR1 and CDR2: MNHEY, SVGEGT. The CDR3 DNA is TGTGCCAGCAGTTATAACCGTAGGGGCAATGAGCAGTTCTTC. This sequence encodes CASSYNRRGNEQFF.

This clonotype was counted at least ten times. This chain uses TRBV6-1 with TRBJ1-1; D call uncertain. The CDR3 is 12 amino acids. Trimming left V 6 bases short and J 4 bases short, with 9 bases between. Looked up from germline, CDR1 is MNHNS and CDR2 is SASEGT. Written as DNA, the CDR3 is TGTGCCAGCAGCCGGAAAGGCACTGAAGCTTTCTTT. Translating gives CASSRKGTEAFF.

This chain connects TRBV10-1 to TRBJ2-1; D is possibly TRBD2 (7 bases). Trimming left V 4 bases short and J 5 bases short, with 12 bases between. This CDR3 comprises 14 residues. Germline loops: CDR1 WNHNN, CDR2 SYGVQD (reference sequence). The CDR3 here is CASSAGGGHNEQFF. For the CDR3, the DNA is TGCGCCAGCAGTGCTGGCGGGGGCCACAATGAGCAGTTCTTC.

In its sample, this clonotype was seen many times. J is TRBJ1-6 and V is TRBV7-2, with a tentative D call TRBD1 (5 bases). The V end was cut by 1 base, the J end by 5 bases, with 12 bases between. The CDR3 sequence is 16 residues long. From germline, CDR1 is SGHTA and CDR2 FQGNSA. The CDR3 protein is CASSLDGGTNNSPLHF. The CDR3 bases are TGTGCCAGCAGCTTAGATGGTGGGACTAATAATTCACCCCTCCACTTT.

This clonotype was seen many times. The V call is TRBV7-2, the J call TRBJ2-3; D possibly corresponds to TRBD2 (7 bases). Looked up from germline, CDR1 is SGHTA and CDR2 is FQGNSA. This CDR3 spans 15 amino acids. The V and J ends lost 0 bases and 1 base respectively, with 8 bases between them. The CDR3 nucleotides are TGTGCCAGCAGCTTAGCGCGGGGGCGCACAGATACGCAGTATTTT. As protein: CASSLARGRTDTQYF.

The chain couples TRBV27 to TRBJ2-6, with no clear D. This CDR3 region has 14 residues. CDR1 is MNHEY, CDR2 SMNVEV, per germline (reference sequence). V was clipped by 5 bases and J by 0 bases, with 5 bases between them. CDR3: CASSIFSGANVLTF. The DNA of the CDR3 is TGTGCCAGCAGTATTTTCTCTGGGGCCAACGTCCTGACTTTC. Variable domain in full (rest from reference TRBV27 and TRBJ2-6): EAQVTQNPRYLITVTGKKLTVTCSQNMNHEYMSWYRQDPGLGLRQIYYSMNVEVTDKGDVPEGYKVSRKEKRNFPLILESPSPNQTSLYFCASSIFSGANVLTFGAGSRLTVL.

Notes on this clonotype: Sequence at one end of the junction differs from germline and may be a read error. This rearrangement joins TRBV25-1 to TRBJ2-6; possible D gene TRBD1, 6 bases. This CDR3 has 16 residues. Germline lookup yields CDR1 MGHDK and CDR2 SYGVNS. The CDR3 is CASSDFTGSGANVLTF. CDR3 DNA: TGTGCCAGCAGTGATTTTACAGGGTCCGGGGCCAACGTCTTGACTTTC.

This clonotype was observed a few times. V and J are TRBV5-1 and TRBJ1-1, with D tentatively TRBD1 (6 bases). This CDR3 region has 13 residues. Germline loops: CDR1 SGHRS, CDR2 YFSETQ. V was shortened by 4 bases and J by 5 bases, with 12 bases between the two germline ends. CDR3 coding DNA: TGCGCCAGCAGCGGGGGGGGCCGGACTGAAGCTTTCTTT. This codes for CASSGGGRTEAFF.

The chain employs TRBV11-2 and TRBJ1-4; no definite D call. From germline, CDR1 is SGHAT and CDR2 FQNNGV. The CDR3 extends over 18 amino acids. V was clipped by 1 base and J by 0 bases, with 15 bases between them. The CDR3 spells CASSLGPFRPATNEKLFF. The CDR3 DNA reads as TGTGCCAGCAGCTTAGGTCCCTTTCGACCGGCAACTAATGAAAAACTGTTTTTT.

This clonotype appeared a few times. The chain has TRBV6-1 and TRBJ1-6; D call uncertain. Germline CDR1 and CDR2: MNHNS and SASEGT. V gave up 8 bases and J gave up 0 bases, with 5 bases separating them. The CDR3 is 13 residues long. Written as DNA, the CDR3 is TGTGCCAGCGACCTCTCCTATAATTCACCCCTCCACTTT. This encodes CASDLSYNSPLHF.

The chain recombines TRBV20-1 with TRBJ1-6, with D perhaps matching TRBD1 (5 bases). Germline values: CDR1 DFQATT, CDR2 SNEGSKA (reference sequence). The CDR3 has 17 residues. The germline V and J ends were trimmed by 0 bases and 5 bases, with 17 bases remaining between them. CDR3 residues: CSAREDSGRGDNSPLHF. As DNA, the CDR3 is TGCAGTGCTAGAGAAGATAGCGGTAGAGGGGATAATTCACCCCTCCACTTT.

This clonotype came up a few times. V and J are TRBV5-1 and TRBJ1-5, with 7 bases aligning to TRBD1. This CDR3 region has 15 residues. Per the germline V gene, CDR1 is SGHRS and CDR2 is YFSETQ. The V and J ends lost 2 bases and 4 bases, in that order; junction bases with no gene match: 6. The CDR3 is CASSFLGGANQPQHF. Here the CDR3 DNA reads TGCGCCAGCAGCTTCCTAGGGGGCGCGAATCAGCCCCAGCATTTT.

The chain recombines TRBV19 with TRBJ2-1; the D is unclear. CDR1 and CDR2 from the germline V gene are LNHDA and SQIVND (reference sequence). CDR3 size: 13 residues. V was cut by 2 bases and J by 8 bases, with 10 bases left in between. The CDR3 DNA reads as TGTGCCAGTAGTATAAGTCTGTGGTATGAGCAGTTCTTC. This translates into CASSISLWYEQFF.

This chain links TRBV15 with TRBJ1-5; TRBD1 matches 7 bases. Germline trimming cut 3 bases from V and 0 bases from J; bases unmatched to any gene: 2. The CDR3 spans 15 residues. In germline, CDR1 is LNHNV, CDR2 YYDKDF (reference sequence). CDR3 sequence reads: CATSRDRTSNQPQHF. The CDR3 DNA sequence: TGTGCCACCAGCAGGGACAGGACTAGCAATCAGCCCCAGCATTTT. The full variable domain, with the rest looked up from reference TRBV15 and TRBJ1-5, is DAMVIQNPRYQVTQFGKPVTLSCSQTLNHNVMYWYQQKSSQAPKLLFHYYDKDFNNEADTPDNFQSRRPNTSFCFLDIRSPGLGDTAMYLCATSRDRTSNQPQHFGDGTRLSIL.

The chain carries TRBV2 and TRBJ1-1, with 7 bases identical to TRBD1. The V gene's germline CDR1 is SNHLY and CDR2 FYNNEI. Trimming at V came to 0 bases and at J to 6 bases, leaving 16 bases not matched to a gene. The CDR3 consists of 18 residues. CDR3 protein: CASSEAGGTVWVAAEAFF. CDR3 in DNA: TGTGCCAGCAGTGAAGCGGGGGGGACAGTGTGGGTAGCGGCTGAAGCTTTCTTT. Complete variable domain (other parts from reference TRBV2 and TRBJ1-1): EPEVTQTPSHQVTQMGQEVILRCVPISNHLYFYWYRQILGQKVEFLVSFYNNEISEKSEIFDDQFSVERPDGSNFTLKIRSTKLEDSAMYFCASSEAGGTVWVAAEAFFGQGTRLTVV.

This clonotype has ten or more counts. This chain joins TRBV12-3 or TRBV12-4 and TRBJ1-5; 11 bases are a match to TRBD1. The CDR3 totals 16 residues. V gave up 5 bases and J gave up 6 bases; unmatched junction bases: 9. CDR3 coding DNA: TGTGCCAGCAGTCCGGGGGACAGGGGGAGACTTCAGCCCCAGCATTTT. The encoded protein is CASSPGDRGRLQPQHF.

In its sample, this clonotype was seen a few times. The chain recombines TRBV12-3 or TRBV12-4 with TRBJ2-7; maybe TRBD1 (5 bases). V lost 3 bases to trimming and J lost 5 bases, with 14 bases between them. The CDR3 has 14 amino acids. CDR3 DNA sequence: TGTGCCAGCAGTTTTTTGGGGCTCGTCGACGAGCAGTACTTC. This encodes CASSFLGLVDEQYF.